This note documents a single T cell receptor (beta chain) sequence. V was cut by 0 bases and J by 10 bases, with 13 bases left in between. CDR3 length equals 13 residues. Germline V lookup: CDR1 GTSNPN, CDR2 SVGIG (reference sequence). The data were produced by immunoSEQ multiplex PCR, yet TCRdb's version contains in-frame clones alone and is incomplete. Counted here are 55,000 to 60,000 clones, just over 90% occurring once; the ten biggest clones make up 4.2%. These data come from a study of technical replicates of blood from a few donors. This sequence was found in a human donor in good health. Some clones in this sample may be carry-over from other donors' samples. V is TRBV30 and J is TRBJ2-1; D is possibly TRBD2 (5 bases). Sequenced input: PBMCs. The CDR3 sequence: CAWSVRPAAEQFF. The CDR3 DNA follows: TGTGCCTGGAGTGTCCGACCAGCGGCCGAGCAGTTCTTC.